The 26 T cell receptor beta chains reported below all come from one sample, sequenced in a study of blood T cell repertoires in COVID-19. Profiling relied on immunoSEQ multiplex PCR, and the TCRdb table lists in-frame clones only, not all of them. The profile shows about 150,000 clones, about 88% of them singletons. The sample taken for sequencing was peripheral blood. The receptor set was obtained from a human donor with acute or convalescent COVID-19. The donor label of this sample is uncertain.

This clone has only a few counts. V usage is TRBV6-2 or TRBV6-3 and J usage is TRBJ1-5, with D unresolved. The germline gives CDR1 MNHEY, CDR2 SVGEGT. This CDR3 is 17 amino acids long. Between the trimmed V and J ends, which lost 4 bases and 3 bases, there was a span of 19 bases. The chain's CDR3 is CASSLRVARTSNQPQHF. The CDR3, as DNA: TGTGCCAGCAGTTTGAGGGTCGCTCGCACCTCCAATCAGCCCCAGCATTTT.

This chain joins TRBV4-2 and TRBJ1-6; TRBD1 aligns across 9 bases. This CDR3 comprises 18 residues. V gave up 2 bases and J gave up 0 bases; unmatched junction bases: 5. CDR1 LGHNA and CDR2 YNFKEQ come from the germline V gene. In DNA, the CDR3 is TGTGCCAGCAGCCAAAGGGGGACAGGGAGCTCCTATAATTCACCCCTCCACTTT. The encoded protein is CASSQRGTGSSYNSPLHF.

The chain joins TRBV4-3 to TRBJ1-2, with TRBD1 identical over 9 bases. Germline assignment: CDR1 LGHNA and CDR2 YSLEER. The CDR3 runs 13 residues. J gave up 8 bases and V 4 bases, and 5 bases lay outside the gene matches. This CDR3 reads CASSPGTGPGYTF. The CDR3 coding sequence is TGCGCCAGCAGCCCAGGGACAGGGCCCGGCTACACCTTC.

The chain has TRBV9 and TRBJ1-4, with D perhaps TRBD1 (5 bases). This CDR3 region has 14 residues. V was clipped by 0 bases and J by 6 bases, with 9 bases between them. Germline V gene sequence: CDR1 SGDLS, CDR2 YYNGEE. The CDR3 spells CASSVAQGHEKLFF. As DNA, the CDR3 is TGTGCCAGCAGCGTAGCCCAGGGCCATGAAAAACTGTTTTTT. The full variable domain, its missing parts supplied by reference TRBV9 and TRBJ1-4, is DSGVTQTPKHLITATGQRVTLRCSPRSGDLSVYWYQQSLDQGLQFLIQYYNGEERAKGNILERFSAQQFPDLHSELNLSSLELGDSALYFCASSVAQGHEKLFFGSGTQLSVL.

The rearrangement joins TRBV4-3 to TRBJ2-3; the match to TRBD2 covers 7 bases. Trimming removed 0 bases from V and 6 bases from J; junction bases left unmatched: 9. CDR1 and CDR2 (germline): LGHNA, YSLEER. The CDR3 covers 16 residues. The CDR3 sequence is CASSQDSVGGLDTQYF. CDR3 nucleotide sequence: TGCGCCAGCAGCCAAGATAGCGTCGGGGGGTTGGATACGCAGTATTTT.

The rearrangement links TRBV10-3 to TRBJ1-3; 7 nucleotides align to TRBD1. The CDR3 spans 13 residues. Germline CDR1 and CDR2: ENHRY and SYGVKD. After removal of 10 bases from V and 4 bases from J, the junction contained 7 bases not matched to a gene. CDR3 nucleotides: TGTGCCACGGGACAGACAGGAGGAAACACCATATATTTT. The encoded protein is CATGQTGGNTIYF.

The V call is TRBV28, the J call TRBJ2-2; D is perhaps TRBD2 (5 bases). Trimming shortened V by 4 bases and J by 4 bases, and 25 bases separated the two germline ends. The germline CDR1 and CDR2 sequences are MDHEN and SYDVKM. CDR3 size: 19 residues. The CDR3 here is CASSSLTGGGPWGTGELFF. DNA for the CDR3: TGTGCCAGCAGTTCCCTGACTGGAGGTGGGCCATGGGGCACCGGGGAGCTGTTTTTT.

The chain is built from TRBV10-3 and TRBJ2-7, with 10 bases that match TRBD1. With V trimmed by 0 bases and J by 3 bases, 11 bases remained unmatched. This CDR3 region has 18 residues. Germline-derived CDR1 and CDR2 are ENHRY and SYGVKD. Here the CDR3 reads CAISESTVGGQGIYEQYV. Here the CDR3 DNA reads TGTGCCATCAGTGAGTCGACGGTCGGGGGACAGGGGATCTACGAGCAGTACGTC.

The chain has TRBV6-5 and TRBJ1-2, with D possibly being TRBD1 (5 bases). CDR1 is MNHEY, CDR2 SVGAGI, per germline. The CDR3 totals 13 residues. Trimming stripped 5 bases from V and 5 bases from J, with 12 bases between. CDR3 in amino acids: CASSIPGAYGYTF. Here the CDR3 DNA reads TGTGCCAGCAGTATACCTGGGGCGTATGGCTACACCTTC.

The chain recombines TRBV5-1 with TRBJ1-2, with unresolved D. The germline V gene has CDR1 SGHRS and CDR2 YFSETQ. CDR3 size: 14 residues. V dropped 1 base and J dropped 4 bases, with 11 bases sitting between them. The CDR3 protein is CASSLSEGFYGYTF. CDR3 in DNA: TGCGCCAGCAGCTTGAGTGAGGGCTTCTATGGCTACACCTTC.

This chain uses TRBV20-1 with TRBJ2-5; D uncertain. Germline assignment: CDR1 DFQATT and CDR2 SNEGSKA (reference sequence). Trimming took off 1 base at V and 4 bases at J, with 4 bases between the two ends. This CDR3 is built from 11 residues. CDR3 sequence (DNA): TGCAGTGCTAGAGTCGGAGAGACCCAGTACTTC. Translating gives CSARVGETQYF.

The genes are TRBV9 and TRBJ2-5; TRBD2 aligns across 11 bases. The V gene end was trimmed by 3 bases and the J gene end by 5 bases; junction bases not matched to a gene: 6. The germline gives CDR1 SGDLS, CDR2 YYNGEE. This CDR3 spans 15 amino acids. The CDR3 DNA follows: TGTGCCAGCAGCGACCAACTAGCGGGAGTTGAGACCCAGTACTTC. Translated: CASSDQLAGVETQYF.

The V gene is TRBV5-6, the J gene TRBJ2-5, with a tentative D call TRBD2 (6 bases). Germline V CDR1 and CDR2: SGHDT, YYEEEE. CDR3 length: 16 amino acids. V shed 2 bases and J shed 2 bases, with 16 bases lying between them. The CDR3 nucleotides are TGTGCCAGCAGCTTCTATCAGGGAGGTGGGCAAGAGACCCAGTACTTC. It yields the protein CASSFYQGGGQETQYF.

This rearrangement joins TRBV5-5 to TRBJ1-2; D may be TRBD1 (6 bases). CDR3 length: 13 amino acids. The germline CDR1 and CDR2 sequences are SGHKS and YYEKEE (reference sequence). Trimming left V 1 base short and J 3 bases short, with 7 bases between. DNA of the CDR3: TGTGCCAGCAGCTTGCGACAGGACTATGGCTACACCTTC. This sequence encodes CASSLRQDYGYTF.

This chain connects TRBV3-1 (or the pseudogene TRBV3-2) to TRBJ1-2, with D uncertain. V was shortened by 5 bases and J by 5 bases, with 12 bases between the two germline ends. Germline CDR1 is LGHDT and CDR2 is YNNKEL (reference sequence). The CDR3 is made up of 13 amino acids. CDR3 sequence (DNA): TGTGCCAGCAGCATACGGAGTTATTATGGCTACACCTTC. Translation: CASSIRSYYGYTF.

J is TRBJ1-4 and V is TRBV19; no reliable D call. Germline values: CDR1 LNHDA, CDR2 SQIVND (reference sequence). This CDR3 is 13 amino acids long. V was cut by 5 bases and J by 5 bases, with 9 bases left in between. The CDR3 bases are TGTGCCAGTAGTCTCGGGGTGAATGAAAAACTGTTTTTT. The encoded protein is CASSLGVNEKLFF.

The chain combines TRBV7-9 with TRBJ1-2; TRBD1 agrees at 10 bases. V was pared by 2 bases and J by 4 bases, with 1 base of the junction left unmatched. The CDR3 is 14 residues long. CDR1 is SEHNR and CDR2 is FQNEAQ in the germline V gene (reference sequence). The CDR3 region is CASSLRQGAYGYTF. CDR3 coding DNA: TGTGCCAGCAGCTTACGACAGGGGGCCTATGGCTACACCTTC.

The V call is TRBV27, the J call TRBJ1-4; 11 bases match TRBD1. CDR1 is MNHEY and CDR2 is SMNVEV in the germline V gene (reference sequence). The CDR3 consists of 19 residues. J gave up 3 bases and V 5 bases, and 14 bases lay outside the gene matches. Here the CDR3 reads CASSPRTGGVKTANEKLFF. The CDR3 DNA is TGTGCCAGCAGTCCCAGGACAGGGGGCGTTAAGACAGCTAATGAAAAACTGTTTTTT.

V is TRBV7-2 and J is TRBJ1-5; tentative D call: TRBD1 (5 bases). The CDR3 length is 14 residues. Trimming took 5 bases from V and 7 from J, leaving 15 bases between them. The germline CDR1 and CDR2 sequences are SGHTA and FQGNSA. The CDR3 DNA reads as TGTGCCAGCAGCGGTTCGGCAGGGCAACAGCCCCAGCATTTT. It specifies CASSGSAGQQPQHF. Supplemented by reference TRBV7-2 and TRBJ1-5, the full variable domain reads GAGVSQSPSNKVTEKGKDVELRCDPISGHTALYWYRQSLGQGLEFLIYFQGNSAPDKSGLPSDRFSAERTGGSVSTLTIQRTQQEDSAVYLCASSGSAGQQPQHFGDGTRLSIL.

The V and J genes are TRBV6-1 and TRBJ1-5; TRBD1 agrees at 8 bases. From germline, CDR1 is MNHNS and CDR2 SASEGT. The CDR3 consists of 14 residues. Trimming at V came to 2 bases and at J to 4 bases, leaving 1 base not matched to a gene. DNA of the CDR3: TGTGCCAGCAGTGAACGACAGGGGAATCAGCCCCAGCATTTT. Its translation is CASSERQGNQPQHF.

This sequence joins TRBV4-1 and TRBJ2-1; 8 positions agree with TRBD2. This CDR3 has 16 residues. Germline loops: CDR1 MGHRA, CDR2 YSYEKL. The junction had 5 bases not matched to a gene; V was cut back by 4 bases and J by 0 bases. Written as DNA, the CDR3 is TGCGCCAGCAGCCTTCTAGCGGGTGCCTCCTACAATGAGCAGTTCTTC. It yields the protein CASSLLAGASYNEQFF.

This clone occurred a few times. The sample contains more than one DNA sequence encoding this CDR3. This chain's CDR3 is CASSLAGGFTGELFF. In DNA, the CDR3 is TGTGCCAGCAGCTTAGCGGGGGGCTTCACCGGGGAGCTGTTTTTT. This chain uses TRBV11-2 with TRBJ2-2; perhaps TRBD2 as D (7 bases). Germline V CDR1 and CDR2: SGHAT, FQNNGV. V was shortened by 1 base and J by 4 bases, with 10 bases between the two germline ends. This CDR3 is built from 15 residues. Full variable domain (missing parts from reference TRBV11-2 and TRBJ2-2): EAGVAQSPRYKIIEKRQSVAFWCNPISGHATLYWYQQILGQGPKLLIQFQNNGVVDDSQLPKDRFSAERLKGVDSTLKIQPAKLEDSAVYLCASSLAGGFTGELFFGEGSRLTVL.

V usage is TRBV5-6 and J usage is TRBJ2-7; TRBD1 matches at 9 bases. The length of the CDR3 is 14 residues. Germline-derived CDR1 and CDR2 are SGHDT and YYEEEE. V shed 3 bases, J shed 6 bases, and the junction held 7 bases outside the gene matches. CDR3 coding DNA: TGTGCCAGCAGCTGGGGGACAGGGTTGGCCGAGCAGTACGTC. Encoded protein: CASSWGTGLAEQYV.

The chain recombines TRBV6-2 or TRBV6-3 with TRBJ1-5; 8 nucleotides match TRBD1. This CDR3 has 15 amino acids. V was pared by 6 bases and J by 7 bases, with 11 bases of the junction left unmatched. Germline V gives CDR1 MNHEY, CDR2 SVGEGT. In nucleotides, the CDR3 is TGTGCCAGCAGCCCTTCGGACAGGGTTGGACAGCCCCAGCATTTT. It specifies CASSPSDRVGQPQHF.

The rearrangement joins TRBV5-6 to TRBJ1-2; D may be TRBD1 (5 bases). The CDR3 loop spans 15 amino acids. Germline CDR1 is SGHDT and CDR2 is YYEEEE. Trimming took 1 base from V and 4 from J, leaving 14 bases between them. The CDR3 sequence: CASSLPAGILYGYTF. The CDR3 DNA sequence: TGTGCCAGCAGCTTGCCGGCAGGGATCCTCTATGGCTACACCTTC.

The J gene is TRBJ1-5, the V gene TRBV19; 12 bases match TRBD1. This CDR3 has 17 amino acids. The V and J ends lost 6 bases and 5 bases, in that order; junction bases with no gene match: 11. CDR1 and CDR2 (germline): LNHDA, SQIVND (reference sequence). The CDR3 spells CASREKPGQGAYQPQHF. The CDR3 bases are TGTGCCAGTAGAGAGAAACCGGGACAGGGGGCTTATCAGCCCCAGCATTTT.